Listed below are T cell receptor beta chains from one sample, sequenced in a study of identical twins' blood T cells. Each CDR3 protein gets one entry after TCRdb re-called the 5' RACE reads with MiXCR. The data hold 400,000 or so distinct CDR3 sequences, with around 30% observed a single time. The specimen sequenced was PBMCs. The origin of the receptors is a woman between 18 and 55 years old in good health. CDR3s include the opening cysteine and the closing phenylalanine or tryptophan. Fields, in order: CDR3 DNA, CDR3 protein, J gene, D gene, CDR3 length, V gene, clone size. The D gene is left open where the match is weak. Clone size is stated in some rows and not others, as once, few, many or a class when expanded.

CDR3nt: TGTGCCAGCAGCGTAGGCCTGCTAGGAAGGGCCTACAATGAGCAGTTCTTC
CDR3aa: CASSVGLLGRAYNEQFF
j_gene: TRBJ2-1
d_gene: NA
len: 17
v_gene: TRBV9
abundance: NA

CDR3nt: TGTGCCAGCACCTCCCTTGGGTTCTCTGGAAACACCATATATTTT
CDR3aa: CASTSLGFSGNTIYF
j_gene: TRBJ1-3
d_gene: NA
len: 15
v_gene: TRBV6-5
abundance: NA

CDR3nt: TGTGCCAGCAGTTCCCTGGGGCTGAACACTGAAGCTTTCTTT
CDR3aa: CASSSLGLNTEAFF
j_gene: TRBJ1-1
d_gene: NA
len: 14
v_gene: TRBV27
abundance: few

CDR3nt: TGTGCCAGCTCACTCCAAGATAATTCACCCCTCCACTTT
CDR3aa: CASSLQDNSPLHF
j_gene: TRBJ1-6
d_gene: NA
len: 13
v_gene: TRBV18
abundance: few

CDR3nt: TGCAGCGCCCAAAACACTGAAGCTTTCTTT
CDR3aa: CSAQNTEAFF
j_gene: TRBJ1-1
d_gene: NA
len: 10
v_gene: TRBV29-1
abundance: medium-sized

CDR3nt: TGCGCCAGCAGCTTGGGGGACACCAATCAGCCCCAGCATTTT
CDR3aa: CASSLGDTNQPQHF
j_gene: TRBJ1-5
d_gene: NA
len: 14
v_gene: TRBV5-1
abundance: many

CDR3nt: TGCGCCAGTCGCCTCGACGGGAGGGAAAACACTGAAGCTTTCTTT
CDR3aa: CASRLDGRENTEAFF
j_gene: TRBJ1-1
d_gene: NA
len: 15
v_gene: TRBV5-1
abundance: NA

CDR3nt: TGTGCCAGCAGACAGACGGGGGTTGGTGGCTACACCTTC
CDR3aa: CASRQTGVGGYTF
j_gene: TRBJ1-2
d_gene: NA
len: 13
v_gene: TRBV7-9
abundance: few

CDR3nt: TGTGCCAGCAGCGAGGCCCCTACAGGGGATACTGAAGCTTTCTTT
CDR3aa: CASSEAPTGDTEAFF
j_gene: TRBJ1-1
d_gene: TRBD1
len: 15
v_gene: TRBV9
abundance: NA

CDR3nt: TGCAGCGGAACCAGGGGTGAAGCTTTCTTT
CDR3aa: CSGTRGEAFF
j_gene: TRBJ1-1
d_gene: NA
len: 10
v_gene: TRBV29-1
abundance: many

CDR3nt: TGTGCCATCAGTGAGTCGAAGATGCGCGGTGAGCAGTTCTTC
CDR3aa: CAISESKMRGEQFF
j_gene: TRBJ2-1
d_gene: NA
len: 14
v_gene: TRBV10-3
abundance: NA

CDR3nt: TGTGCCAGCAGCGTGGTGAGCAATGAGCAGTTCTTC
CDR3aa: CASSVVSNEQFF
j_gene: TRBJ2-1
d_gene: NA
len: 12
v_gene: TRBV9
abundance: NA

CDR3nt: TGCAGCGGGGAGGGCGGAGGGAACACTGAAGCTTTCTTT
CDR3aa: CSGEGGGNTEAFF
j_gene: TRBJ1-1
d_gene: NA
len: 13
v_gene: TRBV29-1
abundance: many

CDR3nt: TGCGCCAGCAGCGCGATAGGGAACACTGAAGCTTTCTTT
CDR3aa: CASSAIGNTEAFF
j_gene: TRBJ1-1
d_gene: NA
len: 13
v_gene: TRBV5-1
abundance: NA

CDR3nt: TGCAGTGCCCTCTCCTTCCTGCGGGCAGGCCCCCAAGATACGCAGTATTTT
CDR3aa: CSALSFLRAGPQDTQYF
j_gene: TRBJ2-3
d_gene: NA
len: 17
v_gene: TRBV20-1
abundance: few

CDR3nt: TGTGCCAACAGCGTAGGGCAGGGGTACACCGGGGAGCTGTTTTTT
CDR3aa: CANSVGQGYTGELFF
j_gene: TRBJ2-2
d_gene: NA
len: 15
v_gene: TRBV9
abundance: few

CDR3nt: TGTGCCAGCATTCTTAGCGGGTCCCCTAGCAGCGAGCAGTACTTC
CDR3aa: CASILSGSPSSEQYF
j_gene: TRBJ2-7
d_gene: TRBD2
len: 15
v_gene: TRBV12-3/TRBV12-4
abundance: NA

CDR3nt: TGCGCCAGCAGCTTGGCGGGACAGGGGGCGTCCGGGGAGCTGTTTTTT
CDR3aa: CASSLAGQGASGELFF
j_gene: TRBJ2-2
d_gene: TRBD1
len: 16
v_gene: TRBV5-1
abundance: few

CDR3nt: TGTGCCAGCAGTTACGGGCGACGAACAGATACGCAGTATTTT
CDR3aa: CASSYGRRTDTQYF
j_gene: TRBJ2-3
d_gene: NA
len: 14
v_gene: TRBV6-5
abundance: few

CDR3nt: TGTGCCAGCAGTTACAAGGGGGCGCTCCCGACTGAAGCTTTCTTT
CDR3aa: CASSYKGALPTEAFF
j_gene: TRBJ1-1
d_gene: TRBD1
len: 15
v_gene: TRBV6-2/TRBV6-3
abundance: few

CDR3nt: TGTGCCAGCAGCGGATACAGGGGGAACCCGAACACTGAAGCTTTCTTT
CDR3aa: CASSGYRGNPNTEAFF
j_gene: TRBJ1-1
d_gene: TRBD1
len: 16
v_gene: TRBV11-2
abundance: many

CDR3nt: TGCAGTGCCGACCCCCAGGTGAATGAGCAGTTCTTC
CDR3aa: CSADPQVNEQFF
j_gene: TRBJ2-1
d_gene: NA
len: 12
v_gene: TRBV20-1
abundance: NA

CDR3nt: TGTGCCAGCAGTGAGGACCTTCAAGATAGGCAGTATTTT
CDR3aa: CASSEDLQDRQYF
j_gene: TRBJ2-3
d_gene: NA
len: 13
v_gene: TRBV2
abundance: many

CDR3nt: TGTGCCAGCAGCTTAGATCTATGGGCTAAGAACTATGGCTACACCTTC
CDR3aa: CASSLDLWAKNYGYTF
j_gene: TRBJ1-2
d_gene: NA
len: 16
v_gene: TRBV11-2
abundance: NA

CDR3nt: TGCGCCAGCAGCCAAGATCTCGCAGGACAAGAGACCCAGTACTTC
CDR3aa: CASSQDLAGQETQYF
j_gene: TRBJ2-5
d_gene: NA
len: 15
v_gene: TRBV4-3
abundance: few

CDR3nt: TGTGCCAGCAAGATAACACGAAGCGCAACTAATGAAAAACTGTTTTTT
CDR3aa: CASKITRSATNEKLFF
j_gene: TRBJ1-4
d_gene: NA
len: 16
v_gene: TRBV2
abundance: NA

CDR3nt: TGTGCCAGCAGCTTCGGGACAGGAGAAAACACTGAAGCTTTCTTT
CDR3aa: CASSFGTGENTEAFF
j_gene: TRBJ1-1
d_gene: TRBD1
len: 15
v_gene: TRBV13
abundance: NA

CDR3nt: TGTGCCAGCAGTTTTTACGGACAGGGAACACCCCTCCACTTT
CDR3aa: CASSFYGQGTPLHF
j_gene: TRBJ1-6
d_gene: TRBD1
len: 14
v_gene: TRBV27
abundance: NA

CDR3nt: TGTGCCACCAGCGCAGAGGAGTGGGGCACTGAAGCTTTCTTT
CDR3aa: CATSAEEWGTEAFF
j_gene: TRBJ1-1
d_gene: NA
len: 14
v_gene: TRBV15
abundance: few

CDR3nt: TGCGCCAGCAGCTCGGAGGGGACAGATGGCTACACCTTC
CDR3aa: CASSSEGTDGYTF
j_gene: TRBJ1-2
d_gene: TRBD1
len: 13
v_gene: TRBV5-1
abundance: few

CDR3nt: TGTGCCAGCAGGGAGACTAGCGGGGGAAAGCAGTATTTT
CDR3aa: CASRETSGGKQYF
j_gene: TRBJ2-3
d_gene: TRBD2
len: 13
v_gene: TRBV2
abundance: NA

CDR3nt: TGTGCCAGCAGCAGCAGACGGCTTCCTATCACTGAAGCTTTCTTT
CDR3aa: CASSSRRLPITEAFF
j_gene: TRBJ1-1
d_gene: NA
len: 15
v_gene: TRBV5-6
abundance: NA

CDR3nt: TGTGCCACCGTTGGACAGGCAGAGGATGGCTACACCTTC
CDR3aa: CATVGQAEDGYTF
j_gene: TRBJ1-2
d_gene: TRBD1
len: 13
v_gene: TRBV10-3
abundance: NA

CDR3nt: TGTGCCATCAGTGAAATCGATGTAGTCTATGGCTACACCTTC
CDR3aa: CAISEIDVVYGYTF
j_gene: TRBJ1-2
d_gene: NA
len: 14
v_gene: TRBV10-3
abundance: many

CDR3nt: TGTGCCAGCACCCCGGGAGACAGTCAAGAGACCCAGTACTTC
CDR3aa: CASTPGDSQETQYF
j_gene: TRBJ2-5
d_gene: NA
len: 14
v_gene: TRBV27
abundance: few

CDR3nt: TGTGCCAGCAGTTATCAGGGACTAGCGGGACCCTACAATGAGCAGTTCTTC
CDR3aa: CASSYQGLAGPYNEQFF
j_gene: TRBJ2-1
d_gene: TRBD2
len: 17
v_gene: TRBV6-2/TRBV6-3
abundance: NA

CDR3nt: TGCGCCAGCAGCTTGGTGGAGGGGTTGAACACTGAAGCTTTCTTT
CDR3aa: CASSLVEGLNTEAFF
j_gene: TRBJ1-1
d_gene: NA
len: 15
v_gene: TRBV5-1
abundance: NA

CDR3nt: TGCGCCAGCAGCCAAGATCAGATAGGGGGGAACACTGAAGCTTTCTTT
CDR3aa: CASSQDQIGGNTEAFF
j_gene: TRBJ1-1
d_gene: NA
len: 16
v_gene: TRBV4-3
abundance: few

CDR3nt: TGCAGCGCCGGGACAGCTCAAAGGGAGACCCAGTACTTC
CDR3aa: CSAGTAQRETQYF
j_gene: TRBJ2-5
d_gene: TRBD1
len: 13
v_gene: TRBV29-1
abundance: NA